One T cell receptor beta chain is described in this entry. TCRdb reprocessed the 5' RACE reads via MiXCR and lists one record per CDR3 protein. This sample carries hundreds of thousands of distinct CDR3 sequences, about a fifth of them seen once, and the ten largest clones take under 15%. Between the trimmed V and J ends, which lost 6 bases and 2 bases, there was a span of 17 bases. Germline CDR1 is MNHEY and CDR2 is SVGEGT. This CDR3 is 16 amino acids long. The data derive from a study of T-cell memory formation after mild COVID-19. The sequence was obtained from an adult woman who had mild COVID-19 (a few samples of this study predate the infection). Cell type and time point are not known. This chain uses TRBV6-2 or TRBV6-3 with TRBJ1-5; no firm D call. Sample: PBMCs or a T cell subset sorted from them (not recorded which). CDR3 sequence (DNA): TGTGCCAGCAGGCGTCTAACTACATGGGGCAATCAGCCCCAGCATTTT. Its translation: CASRRLTTWGNQPQHF.